This T cell receptor (beta chain) appears in the sequencing data of a study of response to subunit inactivated influenza vaccine. TCRdb recomputed calls from the RT-PCR reads with MiXCR, one row per CDR3 protein. The sample includes 650,000 or so distinct CDR3 sequences, around 15% of them seen just once. Comment on this clonotype: Its antigen is not known.

CDR1 is SGHVS and CDR2 is FQNEAQ in the germline V gene. Trimming shortened V by 4 bases and J by 4 bases, and 19 bases separated the two germline ends. This CDR3 has 17 residues. Findings of the study overall: The authors put forward the suggestion that each seasonal influenza vaccination may bring in only a limited number of new T cells.

The sequencing here drew on PBMCs from blood, taken around 15 days before vaccination. The clonotype comes from a man aged 50 to 59 who received an inactivated influenza vaccine. The V and J genes are TRBV7-8 and TRBJ2-2, with no clear D. In nucleotides, the CDR3 is TGTGCCAGCAGCTCATACCGCAGGCGACGTGGCACCGGGGAGCTGTTTTTT. This sequence encodes CASSSYRRRRGTGELFF.